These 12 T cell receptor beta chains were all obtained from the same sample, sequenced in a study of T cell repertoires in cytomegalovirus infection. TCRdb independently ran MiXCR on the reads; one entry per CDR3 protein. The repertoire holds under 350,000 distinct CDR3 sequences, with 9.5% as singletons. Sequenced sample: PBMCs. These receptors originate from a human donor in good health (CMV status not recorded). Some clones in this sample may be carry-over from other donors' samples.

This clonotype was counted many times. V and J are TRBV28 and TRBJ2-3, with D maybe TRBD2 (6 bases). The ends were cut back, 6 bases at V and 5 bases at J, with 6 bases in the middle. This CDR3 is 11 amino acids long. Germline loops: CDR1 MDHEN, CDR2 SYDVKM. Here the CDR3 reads CASRGGDTQYF. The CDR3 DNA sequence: TGTGCCAGCAGGGGGGGAGATACGCAGTATTTT.

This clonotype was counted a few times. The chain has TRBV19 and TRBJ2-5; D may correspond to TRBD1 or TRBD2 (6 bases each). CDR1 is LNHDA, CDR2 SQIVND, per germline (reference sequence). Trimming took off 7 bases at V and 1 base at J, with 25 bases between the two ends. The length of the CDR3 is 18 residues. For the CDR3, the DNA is TGTGCCAGTAAGGTCGGGGGCGCCATAGGAACGCGCCAAGAGACCCAGTACTTC. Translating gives CASKVGGAIGTRQETQYF.

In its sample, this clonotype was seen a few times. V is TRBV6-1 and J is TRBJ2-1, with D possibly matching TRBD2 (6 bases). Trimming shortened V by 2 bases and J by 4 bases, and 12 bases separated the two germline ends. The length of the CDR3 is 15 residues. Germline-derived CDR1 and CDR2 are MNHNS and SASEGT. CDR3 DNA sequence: TGTGCCAGCAGTGAATTAGCGGAGATATACAATGAGCAGTTCTTC. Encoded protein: CASSELAEIYNEQFF.

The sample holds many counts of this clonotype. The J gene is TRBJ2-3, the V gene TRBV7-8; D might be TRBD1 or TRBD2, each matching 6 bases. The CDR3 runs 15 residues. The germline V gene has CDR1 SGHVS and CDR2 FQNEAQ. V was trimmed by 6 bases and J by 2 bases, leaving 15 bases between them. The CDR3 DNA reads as TGTGCCAGCAGTAGCCGAGGGGGGAACACAGATACGCAGTATTTT. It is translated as CASSSRGGNTDTQYF.

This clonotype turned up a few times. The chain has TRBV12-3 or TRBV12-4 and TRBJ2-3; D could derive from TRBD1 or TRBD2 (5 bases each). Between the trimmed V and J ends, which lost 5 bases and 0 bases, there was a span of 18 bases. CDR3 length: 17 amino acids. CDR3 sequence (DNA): TGTGCCAGCAGTCTCCTAGTGGGACGGGCAAGCACAGATACGCAGTATTTT. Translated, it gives CASSLLVGRASTDTQYF.

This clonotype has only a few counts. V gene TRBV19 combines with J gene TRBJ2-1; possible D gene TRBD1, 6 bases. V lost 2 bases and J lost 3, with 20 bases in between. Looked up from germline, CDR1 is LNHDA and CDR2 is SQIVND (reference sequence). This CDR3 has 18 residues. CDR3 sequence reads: CASSIFQGWETSYNEQFF. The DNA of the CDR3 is TGTGCCAGTAGTATATTCCAGGGGTGGGAGACGAGCTACAATGAGCAGTTCTTC.

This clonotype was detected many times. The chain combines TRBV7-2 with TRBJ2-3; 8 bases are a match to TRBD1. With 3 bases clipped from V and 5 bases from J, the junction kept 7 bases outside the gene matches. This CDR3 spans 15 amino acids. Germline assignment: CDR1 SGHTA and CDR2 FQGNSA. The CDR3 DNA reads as TGTGCCAGCAGCTTCAGAGACAGGGGCCTAGATACGCAGTATTTT. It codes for CASSFRDRGLDTQYF.

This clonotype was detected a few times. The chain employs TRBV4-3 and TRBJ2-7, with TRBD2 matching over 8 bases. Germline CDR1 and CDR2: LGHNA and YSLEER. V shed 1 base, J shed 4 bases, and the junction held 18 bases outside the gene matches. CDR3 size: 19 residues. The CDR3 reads CASSQAPLSGREVSYEQYF. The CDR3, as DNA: TGCGCCAGCAGCCAAGCACCCCTCTCGGGGCGGGAGGTGTCATACGAGCAGTACTTC.

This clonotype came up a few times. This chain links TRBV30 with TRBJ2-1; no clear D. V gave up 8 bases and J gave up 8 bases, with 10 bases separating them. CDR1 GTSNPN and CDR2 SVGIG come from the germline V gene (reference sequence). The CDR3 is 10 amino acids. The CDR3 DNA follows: TGTGCCCTGGGTGGTGATGAGCAGTTCTTC. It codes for CALGGDEQFF. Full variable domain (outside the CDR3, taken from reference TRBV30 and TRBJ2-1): SQTIHQWPATLVQPVGSPLSLECTVEGTSNPNLYWYRQAAGRGLQLLFYSVGIGQISSEVPQNLSASRPQDRQFILSSKKLLLSDSGFYLCALGGDEQFFGPGTRLTVL.

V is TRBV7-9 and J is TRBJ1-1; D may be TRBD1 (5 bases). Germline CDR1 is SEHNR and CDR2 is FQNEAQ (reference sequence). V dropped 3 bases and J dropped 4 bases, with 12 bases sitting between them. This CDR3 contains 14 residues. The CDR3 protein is CASSLGGVGTEAFF. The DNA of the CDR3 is TGTGCCAGCAGCTTGGGGGGAGTGGGCACTGAAGCTTTCTTT.

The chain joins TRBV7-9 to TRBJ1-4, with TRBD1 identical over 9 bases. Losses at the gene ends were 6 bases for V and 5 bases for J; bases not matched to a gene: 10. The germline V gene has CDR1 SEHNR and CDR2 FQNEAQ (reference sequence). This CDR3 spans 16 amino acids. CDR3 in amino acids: CASRFNRGRKNEKLFF. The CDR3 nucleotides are TGTGCCAGCAGATTTAACAGGGGGCGGAAGAATGAAAAACTGTTTTTT.

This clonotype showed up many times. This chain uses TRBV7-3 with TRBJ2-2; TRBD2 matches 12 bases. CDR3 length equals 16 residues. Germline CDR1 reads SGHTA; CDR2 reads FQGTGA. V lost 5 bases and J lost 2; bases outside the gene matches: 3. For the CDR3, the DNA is TGTGCCAGCAGCCCACTAGCGGGGGGCAACACCGGGGAGCTGTTTTTT. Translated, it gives CASSPLAGGNTGELFF. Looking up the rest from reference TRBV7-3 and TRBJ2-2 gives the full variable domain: GAGVSQTPSNKVTEKGKYVELRCDPISGHTALYWYRQSLGQGPEFLIYFQGTGAADDSGLPNDRFFAVRPEGSVSTLKIQRTERGDSAVYLCASSPLAGGNTGELFFGEGSRLTVL.